This T cell receptor beta chain was retrieved from a study of Ad26.COV2.S vaccination and SARS-CoV-2 variants. General observations from the study: The authors reported substantial breadth in spike-specific CD8+ and CD4+ T cell responses after vaccination.

The CDR3 runs to 14 residues. V lost 0 bases, J lost 5 bases, and 11 bases lay in between. Germline CDR1 GTSNPN, CDR2 SVGIG (reference sequence). Treatment: approximately 18 received Ad26.COV2.S at low or high dose, single or two shots; about 5 received placebo; per-sample allocation not given. The samples were gathered on day 63 after the first injection of vaccine or placebo. Measured with immunoSEQ multiplex PCR; TCRdb has only the in-frame clones, and not every one. Of about 350,000 clones in the sample, 70% to 90% were seen once. For this clone: The target antigen is unknown.

The J gene is TRBJ2-1, the V gene TRBV30; either TRBD1 or TRBD2 may fit D (5 bases each). This specimen was peripheral blood, taken in a trial of Ad26.COV2.S vaccine versus placebo. This receptor was taken from a person between 18 and 60 years old who received the Ad26.COV2.S COVID-19 vaccine or a placebo. The CDR3: CAWSVWGKDNEQFF. CDR3 sequence (DNA): TGTGCCTGGAGTGTATGGGGGAAGGACAATGAGCAGTTCTTC.